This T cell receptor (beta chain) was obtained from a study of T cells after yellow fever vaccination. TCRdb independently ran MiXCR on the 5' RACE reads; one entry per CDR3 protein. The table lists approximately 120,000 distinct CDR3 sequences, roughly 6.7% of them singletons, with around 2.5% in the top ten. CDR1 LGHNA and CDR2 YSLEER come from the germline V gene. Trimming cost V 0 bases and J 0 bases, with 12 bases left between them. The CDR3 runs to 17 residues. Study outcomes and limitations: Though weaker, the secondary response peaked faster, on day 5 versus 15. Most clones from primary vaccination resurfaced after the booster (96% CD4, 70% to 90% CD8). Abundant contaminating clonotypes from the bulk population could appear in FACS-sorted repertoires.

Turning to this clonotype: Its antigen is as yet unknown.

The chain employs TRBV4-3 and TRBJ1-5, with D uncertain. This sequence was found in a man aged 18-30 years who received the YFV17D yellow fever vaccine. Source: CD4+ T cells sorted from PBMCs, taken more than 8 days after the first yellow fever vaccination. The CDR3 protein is CASSQDWSGSSNQPQHF. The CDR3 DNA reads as TGCGCCAGCAGCCAAGATTGGTCAGGCAGTAGCAATCAGCCCCAGCATTTT.